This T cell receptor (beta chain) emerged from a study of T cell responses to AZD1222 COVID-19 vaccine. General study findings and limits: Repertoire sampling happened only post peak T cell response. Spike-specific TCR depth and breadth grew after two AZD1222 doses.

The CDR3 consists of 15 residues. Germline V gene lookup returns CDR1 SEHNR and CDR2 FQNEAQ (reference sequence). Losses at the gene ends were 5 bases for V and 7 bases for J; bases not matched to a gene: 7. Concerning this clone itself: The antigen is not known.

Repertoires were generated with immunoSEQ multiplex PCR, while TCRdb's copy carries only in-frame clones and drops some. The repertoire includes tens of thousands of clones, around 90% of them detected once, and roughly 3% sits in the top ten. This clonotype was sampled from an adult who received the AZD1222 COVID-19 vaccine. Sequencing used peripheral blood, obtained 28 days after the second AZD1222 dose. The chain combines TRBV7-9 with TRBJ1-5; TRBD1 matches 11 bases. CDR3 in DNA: TGTGCCAGCAGCCCCGGGACAGGGGGAGGGCAGCCCCAGCATTTT. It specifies CASSPGTGGGQPQHF.